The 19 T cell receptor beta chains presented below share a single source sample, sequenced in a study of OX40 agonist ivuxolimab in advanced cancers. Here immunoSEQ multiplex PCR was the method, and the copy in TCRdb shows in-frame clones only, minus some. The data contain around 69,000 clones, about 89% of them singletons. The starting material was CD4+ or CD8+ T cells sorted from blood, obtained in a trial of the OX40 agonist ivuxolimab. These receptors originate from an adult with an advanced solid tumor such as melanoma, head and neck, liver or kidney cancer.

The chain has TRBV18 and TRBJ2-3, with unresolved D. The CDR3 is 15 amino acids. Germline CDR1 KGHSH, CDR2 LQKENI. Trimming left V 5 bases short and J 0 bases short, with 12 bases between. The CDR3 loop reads CASSSVGGSTDTQYF. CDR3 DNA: TGTGCCAGCTCATCGGTCGGCGGCAGCACAGATACGCAGTATTTT.

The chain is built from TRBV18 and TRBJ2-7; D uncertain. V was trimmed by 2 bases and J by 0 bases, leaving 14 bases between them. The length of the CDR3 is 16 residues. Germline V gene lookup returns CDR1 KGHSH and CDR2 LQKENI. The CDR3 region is CASSPIGLSDSYEQYF. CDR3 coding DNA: TGTGCCAGCTCACCAATTGGGCTGAGCGACTCCTACGAGCAGTACTTC.

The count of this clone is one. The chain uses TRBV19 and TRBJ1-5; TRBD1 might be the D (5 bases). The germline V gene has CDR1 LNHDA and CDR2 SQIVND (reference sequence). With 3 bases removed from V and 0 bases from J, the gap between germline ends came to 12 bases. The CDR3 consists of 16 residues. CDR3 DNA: TGTGCCAGTAGTATGAGGCAGGGTGATAGCAATCAGCCCCAGCATTTT. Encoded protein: CASSMRQGDSNQPQHF.

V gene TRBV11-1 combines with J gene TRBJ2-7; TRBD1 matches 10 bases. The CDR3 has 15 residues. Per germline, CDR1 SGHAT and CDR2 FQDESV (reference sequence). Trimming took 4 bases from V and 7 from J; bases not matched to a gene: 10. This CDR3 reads CASSSPGQGSWEQYF. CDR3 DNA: TGTGCCAGCAGCTCCCCGGGACAGGGGAGTTGGGAGCAGTACTTC.

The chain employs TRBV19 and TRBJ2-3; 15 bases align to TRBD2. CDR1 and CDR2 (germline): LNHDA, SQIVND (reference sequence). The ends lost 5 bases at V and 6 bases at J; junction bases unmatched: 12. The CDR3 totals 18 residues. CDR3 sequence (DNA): TGTGCCAGTAGTGGTCCGGGACTAGCGGGAGGACGGTCGGATACGCAGTATTTT. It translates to CASSGPGLAGGRSDTQYF. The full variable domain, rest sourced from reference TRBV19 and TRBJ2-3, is DGGITQSPKYLFRKEGQNVTLSCEQNLNHDAMYWYRQDPGQGLRLIYYSQIVNDFQKGDIAEGYSVSREKKESFPLTVTSAQKNPTAFYLCASSGPGLAGGRSDTQYFGPGTRLTVL.

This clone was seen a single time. The CDR3 DNA follows: TGTGCCAGCAGCCAAGCCCCTGTCGCCTGGGAGACCCAGTACTTC. Translated, it gives CASSQAPVAWETQYF. The V gene is TRBV4-2, the J gene TRBJ2-5, with D uncertain. CDR3 length equals 15 residues. Germline CDR1 LGHNA, CDR2 YNFKEQ. V was clipped by 1 base and J by 5 bases, with 14 bases between them.

CDR3 in amino acids: CASSLNPGAVSGYTF. The CDR3 DNA reads as TGTGCCAGCAGCTTAAACCCGGGGGCGGTTTCTGGCTACACCTTC. The V and J genes are TRBV7-3 and TRBJ1-2, with D tentatively TRBD1 (6 bases). Germline CDR1 is SGHTA and CDR2 is FQGTGA. Deletions cut 1 base from V and 7 bases from J, with 16 bases between. The CDR3 is 15 amino acids.

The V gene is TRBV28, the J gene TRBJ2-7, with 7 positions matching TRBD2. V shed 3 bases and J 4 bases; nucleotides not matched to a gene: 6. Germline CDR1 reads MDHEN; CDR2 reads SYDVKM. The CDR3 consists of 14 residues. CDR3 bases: TGTGCCAGCAGTTTGGGGGGGTTTCCTTACGAGCAGTACTTC. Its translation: CASSLGGFPYEQYF.

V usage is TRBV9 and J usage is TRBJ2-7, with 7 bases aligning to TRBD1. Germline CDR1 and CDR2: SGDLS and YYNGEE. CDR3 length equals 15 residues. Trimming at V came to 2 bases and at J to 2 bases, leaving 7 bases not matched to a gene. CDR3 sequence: CASSVQQGPTYEQYF. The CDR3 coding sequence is TGTGCCAGCAGCGTTCAACAGGGGCCTACCTACGAGCAGTACTTC.

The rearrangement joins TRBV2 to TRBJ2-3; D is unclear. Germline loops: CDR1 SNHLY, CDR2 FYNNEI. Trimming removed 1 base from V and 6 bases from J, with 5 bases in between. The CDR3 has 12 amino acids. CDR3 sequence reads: CASSEVVDTQYF. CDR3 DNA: TGTGCCAGCAGTGAAGTGGTTGATACGCAGTATTTT.

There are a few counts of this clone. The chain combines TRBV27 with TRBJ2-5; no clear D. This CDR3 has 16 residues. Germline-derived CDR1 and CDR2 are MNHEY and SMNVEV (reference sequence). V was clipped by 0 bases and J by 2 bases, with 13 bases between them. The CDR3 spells CASSLSYSAPQETQYF. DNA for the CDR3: TGTGCCAGCAGTTTATCCTATTCAGCTCCTCAAGAGACCCAGTACTTC.

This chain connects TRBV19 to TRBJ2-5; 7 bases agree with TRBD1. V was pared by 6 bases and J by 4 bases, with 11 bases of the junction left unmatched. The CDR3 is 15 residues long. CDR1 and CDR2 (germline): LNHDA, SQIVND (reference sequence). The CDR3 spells CASSRGQAAGETQYF. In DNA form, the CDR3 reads TGTGCCAGTAGCCGCGGACAGGCCGCAGGAGAGACCCAGTACTTC.

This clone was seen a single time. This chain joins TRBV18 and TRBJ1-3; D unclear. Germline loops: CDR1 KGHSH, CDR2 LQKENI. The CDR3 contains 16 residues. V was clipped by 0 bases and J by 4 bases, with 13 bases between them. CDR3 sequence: CASSPPPPSGGNTIYF. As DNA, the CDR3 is TGTGCCAGCTCACCACCGCCTCCCTCCGGAGGAAACACCATATATTTT.

CDR3 sequence (DNA): TGCGCCAGCAGCCCGCAAACCGGGGACTACGAGCAGTACTTC. It yields the protein CASSPQTGDYEQYF. V gene TRBV5-1 combines with J gene TRBJ2-7, with D possibly matching TRBD2 (5 bases). CDR3 length: 14 amino acids. CDR1 is SGHRS and CDR2 is YFSETQ in the germline V gene. Trimming pared 4 bases from V and 3 bases from J, leaving 14 bases between.

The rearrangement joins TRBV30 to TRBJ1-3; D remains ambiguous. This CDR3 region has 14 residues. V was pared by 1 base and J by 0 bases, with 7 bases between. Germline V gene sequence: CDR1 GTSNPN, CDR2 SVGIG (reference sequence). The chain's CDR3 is CAWSALVSGNTIYF. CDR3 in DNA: TGTGCCTGGAGTGCGCTGGTCTCTGGAAACACCATATATTTT.

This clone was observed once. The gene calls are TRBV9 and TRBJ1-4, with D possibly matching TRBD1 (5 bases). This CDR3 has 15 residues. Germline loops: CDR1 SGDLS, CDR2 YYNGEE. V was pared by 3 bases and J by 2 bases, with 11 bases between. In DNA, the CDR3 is TGTGCCAGCAGCGAAGGGGTAGCGACTAATGAAAAACTGTTTTTT. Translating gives CASSEGVATNEKLFF.

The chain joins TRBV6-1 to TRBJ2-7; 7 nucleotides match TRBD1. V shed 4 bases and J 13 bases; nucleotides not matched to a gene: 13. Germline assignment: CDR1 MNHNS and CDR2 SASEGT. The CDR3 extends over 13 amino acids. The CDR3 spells CASSALARDSFYF. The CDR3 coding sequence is TGTGCCAGCAGTGCCCTAGCCCGGGACAGCTTTTACTTC.

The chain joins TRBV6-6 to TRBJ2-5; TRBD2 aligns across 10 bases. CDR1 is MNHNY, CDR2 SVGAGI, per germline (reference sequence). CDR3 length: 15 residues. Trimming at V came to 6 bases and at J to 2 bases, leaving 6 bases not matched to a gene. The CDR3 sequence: CASSQLAGAQETQYF. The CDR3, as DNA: TGTGCCAGCAGCCAGCTAGCGGGAGCACAAGAGACCCAGTACTTC.

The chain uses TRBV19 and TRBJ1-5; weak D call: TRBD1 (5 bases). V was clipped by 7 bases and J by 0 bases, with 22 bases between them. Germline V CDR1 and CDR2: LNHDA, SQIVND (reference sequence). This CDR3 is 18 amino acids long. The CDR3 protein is CASTHSGQGSGSNQPQHF. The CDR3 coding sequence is TGTGCCAGTACTCATTCGGGTCAGGGTAGTGGTAGCAATCAGCCCCAGCATTTT.